The rows below give T cell receptor beta chains drawn from one sample of a study of blood T cell repertoires in COVID-19. Generated by immunoSEQ multiplex PCR, the TCRdb table keeps only in-frame clones and is missing some. The repertoire holds about 59,000 clones, with about 78% as singletons. The sequencing input was peripheral blood. The receptors stem from an elderly man with acute or convalescent COVID-19. The CDR3 runs from the conserved cysteine through the conserved F or W. The order of the fields is clone size, V gene, J gene, D gene, CDR3 protein, CDR3 DNA. A D gene is named only where the DNA matches it firmly. Clone size is given for some rows only: seen once, a few or many times, or a class if the clone is expanded.

clone_size: NA
v_call: TRBV18
j_call: TRBJ1-2
d_call: TRBD1
cdr3_aa: CASSPQGANGYTF
cdr3_nt: TGTGCCAGCTCACCACAGGGGGCGAATGGCTACACCTTC

clone_size: NA
v_call: TRBV7-6
j_call: TRBJ2-1
d_call: NA
cdr3_aa: CASSPVAGGNTDEQFF
cdr3_nt: TGTGCCAGCAGCCCAGTCGCTGGGGGGAATACGGATGAGCAGTTCTTC

clone_size: NA
v_call: TRBV2
j_call: TRBJ2-7
d_call: TRBD1
cdr3_aa: CASSPQGGTSYEQYF
cdr3_nt: TGTGCCAGCAGTCCACAGGGGGGCACATCCTACGAGCAGTACTTC

clone_size: NA
v_call: TRBV11-3
j_call: TRBJ1-2
d_call: NA
cdr3_aa: CASSPSGLKNYGYTF
cdr3_nt: TGTGCCAGCAGCCCCAGCGGTTTGAAGAACTATGGCTACACCTTC

clone_size: NA
v_call: TRBV4-2
j_call: TRBJ1-2
d_call: TRBD1
cdr3_aa: CASSRGLGQGNYGYTF
cdr3_nt: TGTGCCAGCAGCCGAGGCCTCGGACAGGGCAACTATGGCTACACCTTC

clone_size: once
v_call: TRBV4-1
j_call: TRBJ2-5
d_call: NA
cdr3_aa: CASSQGNYLVETQYF
cdr3_nt: TGCGCCAGCAGCCAAGGAAACTATCTAGTAGAGACCCAGTACTTC

clone_size: NA
v_call: TRBV30
j_call: TRBJ2-5
d_call: TRBD2
cdr3_aa: CAWSRGLAEETQYF
cdr3_nt: TGTGCCTGGAGTCGTGGCCTAGCGGAAGAGACCCAGTACTTC

clone_size: NA
v_call: TRBV28
j_call: TRBJ1-4
d_call: TRBD1
cdr3_aa: CASSSTPGQKTEKLFF
cdr3_nt: TGTGCCAGCAGTTCGACCCCGGGACAGAAAACAGAAAAACTGTTTTTT

clone_size: NA
v_call: TRBV28
j_call: TRBJ2-1
d_call: NA
cdr3_aa: CASSLGPYNEQFF
cdr3_nt: TGTGCCAGCAGTTTAGGGCCTTACAATGAGCAGTTCTTC

clone_size: few
v_call: TRBV5-1
j_call: TRBJ2-5
d_call: NA
cdr3_aa: CASSLLGNPQETQYF
cdr3_nt: TGCGCCAGCAGCTTACTCGGGAATCCACAAGAGACCCAGTACTTC

clone_size: few
v_call: TRBV6-5
j_call: TRBJ2-3
d_call: TRBD1
cdr3_aa: CASSTGGIGTDTQYF
cdr3_nt: TGTGCCAGCAGTACAGGGGGGATTGGCACAGATACGCAGTATTTT

clone_size: NA
v_call: TRBV12-3/TRBV12-4
j_call: TRBJ2-1
d_call: NA
cdr3_aa: CASSSGDEQFF
cdr3_nt: TGTGCCAGCAGTTCAGGGGATGAGCAGTTCTTC

clone_size: few
v_call: TRBV7-9
j_call: TRBJ1-2
d_call: NA
cdr3_aa: CASSDNPQEANYGYTF
cdr3_nt: TGTGCCAGCAGCGACAATCCGCAGGAAGCTAACTATGGCTACACCTTC

clone_size: NA
v_call: TRBV5-6
j_call: TRBJ2-2
d_call: NA
cdr3_aa: CASSLLAGGELFF
cdr3_nt: TGTGCCAGCAGCTTACTAGCTGGCGGGGAGCTGTTTTTT

clone_size: few
v_call: TRBV6-1
j_call: TRBJ1-2
d_call: NA
cdr3_aa: CASSEAGGAWGYTF
cdr3_nt: TGTGCCAGCAGTGAAGCAGGGGGAGCATGGGGCTACACCTTC

clone_size: few
v_call: TRBV6-5
j_call: TRBJ2-5
d_call: NA
cdr3_aa: CASSYSGGQETQYF
cdr3_nt: TGTGCCAGCAGTTACTCAGGGGGCCAAGAGACCCAGTACTTC

clone_size: NA
v_call: TRBV24-1
j_call: TRBJ2-2
d_call: TRBD1
cdr3_aa: CATSEMGTANTGELFF
cdr3_nt: TGTGCCACCTCAGAAATGGGGACAGCGAACACCGGGGAGCTGTTTTTT

clone_size: NA
v_call: TRBV6-5
j_call: TRBJ1-5
d_call: TRBD1
cdr3_aa: CASRPTGGSQPQHF
cdr3_nt: TGTGCCAGCAGGCCTACAGGGGGCAGCCAGCCCCAGCATTTT

clone_size: NA
v_call: TRBV6-5
j_call: TRBJ1-4
d_call: NA
cdr3_aa: CASGSSEKLFF
cdr3_nt: TGTGCCAGCGGTTCGAGTGAAAAACTGTTTTTT

clone_size: NA
v_call: TRBV25-1
j_call: TRBJ2-7
d_call: TRBD1
cdr3_aa: CASSDTGTGGGNEQYF
cdr3_nt: TGTGCCAGCAGTGATACCGGGACAGGGGGCGGAAACGAGCAGTACTTC

clone_size: NA
v_call: TRBV2
j_call: TRBJ2-7
d_call: TRBD2
cdr3_aa: CASSENGRVNEQYF
cdr3_nt: TGTGCCAGCAGTGAGAATGGGAGGGTAAACGAGCAGTACTTC

clone_size: few
v_call: TRBV11-1
j_call: TRBJ2-7
d_call: NA
cdr3_aa: CASSLDRYEQYF
cdr3_nt: TGTGCCAGCAGCTTAGATCGCTACGAGCAGTACTTC

clone_size: NA
v_call: TRBV19
j_call: TRBJ2-2
d_call: TRBD1
cdr3_aa: CASSVDRESGELFF
cdr3_nt: TGTGCCAGTAGTGTGGACAGGGAGTCCGGGGAGCTGTTTTTT

clone_size: NA
v_call: TRBV7-2
j_call: TRBJ1-1
d_call: NA
cdr3_aa: CASSLAAMNTEAFF
cdr3_nt: TGTGCCAGCAGCTTAGCAGCCATGAACACTGAAGCTTTCTTT

clone_size: NA
v_call: TRBV5-6
j_call: TRBJ1-1
d_call: NA
cdr3_aa: CASSFTGEYTEAFF
cdr3_nt: TGTGCCAGCAGCTTTACAGGAGAGTACACTGAAGCTTTCTTT

clone_size: once
v_call: TRBV5-5
j_call: TRBJ2-1
d_call: TRBD1
cdr3_aa: CASSLGDSPYNEQFF
cdr3_nt: TGTGCCAGCAGCTTGGGGGACAGTCCCTACAATGAGCAGTTCTTC

clone_size: NA
v_call: TRBV10-3
j_call: TRBJ2-1
d_call: NA
cdr3_aa: CAISETGGGQFF
cdr3_nt: TGTGCCATCAGTGAGACGGGGGGCGGGCAGTTCTTC

clone_size: few
v_call: TRBV28
j_call: TRBJ2-1
d_call: NA
cdr3_aa: CASRRGIVNEQFF
cdr3_nt: TGTGCCAGCCGTCGGGGGATCGTAAATGAGCAGTTCTTC

clone_size: once
v_call: TRBV6-1
j_call: TRBJ2-3
d_call: NA
cdr3_aa: CASSESLVRLATSTDTQYF
cdr3_nt: TGTGCCAGCAGTGAATCGCTCGTTAGGCTAGCGACTAGCACAGATACGCAGTATTTT

clone_size: NA
v_call: TRBV9
j_call: TRBJ1-2
d_call: TRBD1
cdr3_aa: CASSDTRHRGNHYGYTF
cdr3_nt: TGTGCCAGCAGCGACACACGGCACAGGGGAAATCACTATGGCTACACCTTC

clone_size: few
v_call: TRBV7-8
j_call: TRBJ1-5
d_call: TRBD1
cdr3_aa: CASSARDRDQPQHF
cdr3_nt: TGTGCCAGCAGCGCCCGGGACAGGGATCAGCCCCAGCATTTT

clone_size: NA
v_call: TRBV6-6
j_call: TRBJ1-2
d_call: TRBD1
cdr3_aa: CASRPGTGGGIYGYTF
cdr3_nt: TGTGCCAGCAGACCCGGGACAGGGGGCGGGATCTATGGCTACACCTTC

clone_size: NA
v_call: TRBV4-2
j_call: TRBJ1-2
d_call: NA
cdr3_aa: CASATQHHPVMGPEYGYTF
cdr3_nt: TGTGCCAGCGCTACCCAACATCATCCGGTCATGGGGCCTGAATATGGCTACACCTTC

clone_size: NA
v_call: TRBV4-2
j_call: TRBJ2-7
d_call: TRBD2
cdr3_aa: CASSEQTSGRFEQYF
cdr3_nt: TGTGCCAGCAGCGAGCAGACTAGCGGGAGGTTCGAGCAGTACTTC

clone_size: once
v_call: TRBV18
j_call: TRBJ2-7
d_call: TRBD1
cdr3_aa: CASSPGIRQGRWEQYF
cdr3_nt: TGTGCCAGCTCACCCGGGATTAGACAGGGTAGGTGGGAGCAGTACTTC

clone_size: NA
v_call: TRBV5-1
j_call: TRBJ2-1
d_call: NA
cdr3_aa: CASSRPGSEQFF
cdr3_nt: TGCGCCAGCAGCCGTCCAGGGTCTGAGCAGTTCTTC

clone_size: NA
v_call: TRBV11-2
j_call: TRBJ1-4
d_call: NA
cdr3_aa: CASSLDRGFSEKLFF
cdr3_nt: TGTGCCAGCAGCTTAGATCGGGGGTTTTCAGAAAAACTGTTTTTT

clone_size: NA
v_call: TRBV19
j_call: TRBJ1-3
d_call: TRBD1
cdr3_aa: CASSVQQGAGNTIYF
cdr3_nt: TGTGCCAGTAGTGTACAACAGGGGGCTGGAAACACCATATATTTT

clone_size: NA
v_call: TRBV5-1
j_call: TRBJ2-2
d_call: NA
cdr3_aa: CASSSQGYTGELFF
cdr3_nt: TGCGCCAGCAGCTCGCAGGGTTACACCGGGGAGCTGTTTTTT

clone_size: few
v_call: TRBV30
j_call: TRBJ1-2
d_call: TRBD1
cdr3_aa: CAWSVPGGINYGYTF
cdr3_nt: TGTGCCTGGAGTGTACCAGGGGGGATTAACTATGGCTACACCTTC

clone_size: NA
v_call: TRBV30
j_call: TRBJ2-3
d_call: TRBD2
cdr3_aa: CAWSRLAGGTDTQYF
cdr3_nt: TGTGCCTGGAGTAGACTAGCGGGGGGCACAGATACGCAGTATTTT

clone_size: NA
v_call: TRBV6-5
j_call: TRBJ1-6
d_call: NA
cdr3_aa: CASSYSGLGKNSPLHF
cdr3_nt: TGTGCCAGCAGTTACTCGGGGCTGGGAAAAAATTCACCCCTCCACTTT

clone_size: NA
v_call: TRBV12-5
j_call: TRBJ2-3
d_call: TRBD2
cdr3_aa: CASGLGERGPDTQYF
cdr3_nt: TGTGCTAGTGGTTTAGGTGAGCGGGGACCAGATACGCAGTATTTT

clone_size: NA
v_call: TRBV28
j_call: TRBJ1-5
d_call: TRBD1
cdr3_aa: CASSLTGAGQPQHF
cdr3_nt: TGTGCCAGCAGTTTAACAGGGGCAGGTCAGCCCCAGCATTTT

clone_size: NA
v_call: TRBV29-1
j_call: TRBJ1-1
d_call: NA
cdr3_aa: CSAWGGGNTEAFF
cdr3_nt: TGCAGCGCCTGGGGGGGTGGGAACACTGAAGCTTTCTTT

clone_size: NA
v_call: TRBV10-3
j_call: TRBJ2-3
d_call: TRBD2
cdr3_aa: CAISESMAGAGADTQYF
cdr3_nt: TGTGCCATCAGTGAGTCGATGGCCGGAGCGGGGGCAGATACGCAGTATTTT

clone_size: few
v_call: TRBV3-1/TRBV3-2
j_call: TRBJ1-6
d_call: TRBD1
cdr3_aa: CASSQDRGQMNSPLHF
cdr3_nt: TGTGCCAGCAGCCAAGATAGGGGACAGATGAATTCACCCCTCCACTTT

clone_size: NA
v_call: TRBV5-4
j_call: TRBJ1-1
d_call: NA
cdr3_aa: CASSLGNRVRGTEAFF
cdr3_nt: TGTGCCAGCAGCTTGGGGAACAGGGTACGGGGCACTGAAGCTTTCTTT

clone_size: NA
v_call: TRBV6-6
j_call: TRBJ2-3
d_call: TRBD2
cdr3_aa: CASSSKAGGAGDTQYF
cdr3_nt: TGTGCCAGCAGTTCTAAAGCGGGGGGCGCCGGGGATACGCAGTATTTT

clone_size: NA
v_call: TRBV11-3
j_call: TRBJ2-1
d_call: TRBD2
cdr3_aa: CASSRGTSVYNEQFF
cdr3_nt: TGTGCCAGCAGCAGAGGGACTAGCGTGTACAATGAGCAGTTCTTC

clone_size: once
v_call: TRBV29-1
j_call: TRBJ1-1
d_call: NA
cdr3_aa: CSVERSFTAFF
cdr3_nt: TGCAGCGTTGAGCGGAGCTTTACAGCTTTCTTT

clone_size: NA
v_call: TRBV10-3
j_call: TRBJ1-3
d_call: TRBD1
cdr3_aa: CAISSTGKDFGNTIYF
cdr3_nt: TGTGCCATCTCTTCGACAGGGAAGGACTTTGGAAACACCATATATTTT

clone_size: NA
v_call: TRBV3-1/TRBV3-2
j_call: TRBJ2-3
d_call: NA
cdr3_aa: CASSPYSGVTDTQYF
cdr3_nt: TGTGCCAGCAGCCCATACTCCGGGGTCACAGATACGCAGTATTTT

clone_size: NA
v_call: TRBV5-8
j_call: TRBJ2-3
d_call: TRBD2
cdr3_aa: CASSLEGTSGAEDTQYF
cdr3_nt: TGTGCCAGCAGCCTCGAAGGGACTAGCGGGGCCGAAGATACGCAGTATTTT

clone_size: NA
v_call: TRBV29-1
j_call: TRBJ2-7
d_call: TRBD2
cdr3_aa: CSAGLAGGEQYF
cdr3_nt: TGCAGCGCAGGACTAGCGGGAGGCGAGCAGTACTTC

clone_size: few
v_call: TRBV7-8
j_call: TRBJ1-3
d_call: NA
cdr3_aa: CASSLDTSSGNTIYF
cdr3_nt: TGTGCCAGCAGCTTGGACACGAGCTCTGGAAACACCATATATTTT

clone_size: NA
v_call: TRBV5-1
j_call: TRBJ2-3
d_call: NA
cdr3_aa: CASSRLGQSLSTDTQYF
cdr3_nt: TGCGCCAGCAGCCGCCTCGGACAGAGCCTTAGCACAGATACGCAGTATTTT

clone_size: NA
v_call: TRBV4-1
j_call: TRBJ2-3
d_call: TRBD2
cdr3_aa: CASSPTTSGSSTDTQYF
cdr3_nt: TGCGCCAGCAGCCCGACGACTAGCGGCTCTAGCACAGATACGCAGTATTTT

clone_size: NA
v_call: TRBV30
j_call: TRBJ1-3
d_call: TRBD1
cdr3_aa: CAVTQGALGNTIYF
cdr3_nt: TGTGCCGTAACTCAGGGGGCTCTTGGAAACACCATATATTTT